Listed here are 14 T cell receptor delta chains from one sample, sequenced in a study of Vδ1+ human thymocytes. The template was reverse-transcribed extracted RNA. Pooled V-gene forward primers with one constant-region reverse primer generated the CDR3 amplicons by multiplex PCR. TCRdb reanalyzed the multiplex PCR reads using CATT. The table includes 70,000 or so delta-chain clones, around 32% detected once. Their recognized antigens are unknown. The study, taken as a whole, reports: Thymic TRG and TRD repertoires appeared highly polyclonal.

The specimen was Vdelta1+ gamma-delta thymocytes from the thymus. Subset in this sample: FACS-sorted CD3+ TCRalphabeta- TCRVdelta1+ TCRVdelta2- thymocytes. All receptors derive from a boy in the first two years of life who had congenital heart surgery.

This sequence joins TRDV1 and TRDJ1, with 7 bases aligning to TRDD3. There are 22 residues in the CDR3. Looked up from germline, CDR1 is TSWWSYY and CDR2 is QGS. V shed 0 bases, J shed 0 bases, and the junction held 22 bases outside the gene matches. CDR3 nucleotides: TGTGCTCTTGGGGAACTCCACCGTATTTCCCTCGTACTGGGGATTCACACCGATAAACTCATCTTT. It specifies CALGELHRISLVLGIHTDKLIF.

A word on this clone: The sample carries other DNA sequences with the same CDR3. The chain links TRDV1 to TRDJ1; 10 bases are shared with TRDD3. V gave up 0 bases and J gave up 5 bases; unmatched junction bases: 6. There are 16 residues in the CDR3. Germline V CDR1 and CDR2: TSWWSYY, QGS. Here the CDR3 reads CALGELGWGISDKLIF. In DNA form, the CDR3 reads TGTGCTCTTGGGGAACTAGGCTGGGGGATATCTGATAAACTCATCTTT.

V gene TRDV1 combines with J gene TRDJ1, with 11 bases fitting TRDD3. Trimming cost V 4 bases and J 1 base; bases outside gene matches: 20. Germline CDR1 is TSWWSYY and CDR2 is QGS. The CDR3 contains 21 residues. Here the CDR3 reads CALGVVAFPSDWGIGTDKLIF. CDR3 DNA: TGTGCTCTTGGGGTGGTGGCCTTCCCCTCTGACTGGGGGATAGGCACCGATAAACTCATCTTT.

The chain employs TRDV1 and TRDJ1; TRDD3 is a possible D gene (6 bases). CDR1 and CDR2 (germline): TSWWSYY, QGS. The V end was cut by 2 bases, the J end by 3 bases, with 10 bases between. This CDR3 has 14 residues. In DNA, the CDR3 is TGTGCTCTTGGGGAAGTTGGGGGCCCCGATAAACTCATCTTT. Protein: CALGEVGGPDKLIF.

V gene TRDV1 combines with J gene TRDJ1; 13 positions match TRDD3. After removal of 3 bases from V and 0 bases from J, the junction contained 16 bases not matched to a gene. The length of the CDR3 is 21 residues. The germline V gene has CDR1 TSWWSYY and CDR2 QGS. The CDR3 here is CALGDPPRTGGYGEYTDKLIF. The DNA of the CDR3 is TGTGCTCTTGGGGACCCGCCTCGTACTGGGGGATACGGGGAGTACACCGATAAACTCATCTTT.

As to this clone: The same CDR3 can be traced to other DNA sequences in this sample. The chain employs TRDV1 and TRDJ1, with 7 positions matching TRDD3. CDR1 TSWWSYY and CDR2 QGS come from the germline V gene. V shed 2 bases, J shed 2 bases, and the junction held 20 bases outside the gene matches. This CDR3 contains 20 residues. The CDR3: CALGENLRWIRRTATDKLIF. For the CDR3, the DNA is TGTGCTCTTGGGGAAAACCTACGTTGGATACGCCGGACGGCGACCGATAAACTCATCTTT.

The chain recombines TRDV1 with TRDJ1; D may be TRDD2 (6 bases). In germline, CDR1 is TSWWSYY, CDR2 QGS. The CDR3 length is 17 residues. The V end was cut by 3 bases, the J end by 2 bases, with 19 bases between. The CDR3: CALGDRMGTLPTDKLIF. The CDR3 DNA reads as TGTGCTCTTGGGGACAGAATGGGGACACTTCCTACCGATAAACTCATCTTT.

This clone was counted a few times. V usage is TRDV1 and J usage is TRDJ1, with D possibly being TRDD2 or TRDD3 (6 bases each). The CDR3 extends over 22 amino acids. In germline, CDR1 is TSWWSYY, CDR2 QGS. Trimming cost V 0 bases and J 0 bases, with 29 bases left between them. The CDR3, as DNA: TGTGCTCTTGGGGAACTTCAAGCCGGATTCCTATGTACGGGGATGGACACCGATAAACTCATCTTT. Its protein product is CALGELQAGFLCTGMDTDKLIF.

This clone was found a few times. V and J are TRDV1 and TRDJ1, with 9 bases matching TRDD3. The CDR3 sequence is 16 residues long. Losses at the gene ends were 7 bases for V and 6 bases for J; bases not matched to a gene: 15. Germline V lookup: CDR1 TSWWSYY, CDR2 QGS. The CDR3 sequence is CALVYACTGGPNKLIF. CDR3 in DNA: TGTGCTCTTGTATACGCCTGTACTGGGGGACCCAATAAACTCATCTTT.

The V gene is TRDV1, the J gene TRDJ1; TRDD3 agrees at 11 bases. The trim removed 4 bases at V and 0 bases at J, leaving 13 bases unmatched. The length of the CDR3 is 19 residues. The germline gives CDR1 TSWWSYY, CDR2 QGS. The CDR3 nucleotides are TGTGCTCTTGGGGGCTCCTTCCTCTGGGGGATACCTCACACCGATAAACTCATCTTT. Its protein is CALGGSFLWGIPHTDKLIF.

Turning to this clone: An end of the junction differs from the germline gene, which may be a read error. This chain joins TRDV1 and TRDJ1, with TRDD3 matching 12 bases. There are 14 residues in the CDR3. The germline V gene has CDR1 TSWWSYY and CDR2 QGS. The DNA for the CDR3 is TGCGCACTTCGAACTGGGGGATACCCCGATAAACTCATCTTT. Protein: CALRTGGYPDKLIF.

The chain carries TRDV1 and TRDJ1; 7 nucleotides align to TRDD2. The V and J ends lost 3 bases and 9 bases, in that order; junction bases with no gene match: 19. The CDR3 loop spans 17 amino acids. Germline CDR1 is TSWWSYY and CDR2 is QGS. Here the CDR3 DNA reads TGTGCTCTTGGGGAGCCGCCTTCCTCGGGAGGGGTGGTTGAACTCATCTTT. Translation gives CALGEPPSSGGVVELIF.

There are a few counts of this clone. The rearrangement joins TRDV1 to TRDJ1; D gene uncertain. Germline CDR1 is TSWWSYY and CDR2 is QGS. V gave up 3 bases and J gave up 10 bases, with 27 bases separating them. CDR3 length: 17 amino acids. The CDR3 DNA is TGTGCTCTTGGGGACGCTACGACTACGGATCCTCGTAGGCGACTCATCTTT. This sequence encodes CALGDATTTDPRRRLIF.

This clone appeared a few times. V is TRDV1 and J is TRDJ2, with 10 bases identical to TRDD3. The CDR3 extends over 27 amino acids. CDR1 is TSWWSYY, CDR2 QGS, per germline. Trimming cost V 0 bases and J 1 base; bases outside gene matches: 32. The CDR3 coding sequence is TGTGCTCTTGGGGAACTTGTTCCTGACTCTGTACTGGGGGATCCGAGTGGGGGGGTTGGTTTGACAGCACAACTCTTCTTT. It is translated as CALGELVPDSVLGDPSGGVGLTAQLFF.